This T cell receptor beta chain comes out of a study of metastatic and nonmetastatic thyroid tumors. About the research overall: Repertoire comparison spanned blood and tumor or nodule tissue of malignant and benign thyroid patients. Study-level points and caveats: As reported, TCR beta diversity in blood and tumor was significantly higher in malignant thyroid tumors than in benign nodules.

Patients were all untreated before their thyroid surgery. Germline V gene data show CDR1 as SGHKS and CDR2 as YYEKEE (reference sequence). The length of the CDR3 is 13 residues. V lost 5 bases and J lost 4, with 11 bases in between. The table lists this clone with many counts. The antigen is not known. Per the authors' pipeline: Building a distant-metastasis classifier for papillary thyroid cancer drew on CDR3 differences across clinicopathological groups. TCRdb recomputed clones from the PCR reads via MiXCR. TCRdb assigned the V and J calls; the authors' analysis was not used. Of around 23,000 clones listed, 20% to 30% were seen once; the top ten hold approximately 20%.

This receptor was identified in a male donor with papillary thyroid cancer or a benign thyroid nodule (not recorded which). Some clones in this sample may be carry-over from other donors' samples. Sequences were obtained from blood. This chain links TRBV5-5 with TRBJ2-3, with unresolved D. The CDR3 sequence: CASSSILADTQYF. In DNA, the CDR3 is TGTGCCAGCAGTTCAATTCTAGCAGATACGCAGTATTTT.